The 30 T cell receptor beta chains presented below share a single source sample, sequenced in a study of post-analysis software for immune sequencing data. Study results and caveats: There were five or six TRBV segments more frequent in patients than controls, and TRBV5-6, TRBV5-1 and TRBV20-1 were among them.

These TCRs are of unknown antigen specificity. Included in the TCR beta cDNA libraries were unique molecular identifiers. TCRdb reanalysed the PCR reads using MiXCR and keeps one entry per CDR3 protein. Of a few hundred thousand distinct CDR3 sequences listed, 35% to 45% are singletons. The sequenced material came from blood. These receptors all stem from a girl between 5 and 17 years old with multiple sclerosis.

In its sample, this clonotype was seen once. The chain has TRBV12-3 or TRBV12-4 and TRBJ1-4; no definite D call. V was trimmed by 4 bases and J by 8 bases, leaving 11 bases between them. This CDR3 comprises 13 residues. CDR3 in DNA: TGTGCCAGCAGTTCCCTGGCAGGCGAAAAACTGTTTTTT. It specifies CASSSLAGEKLFF.

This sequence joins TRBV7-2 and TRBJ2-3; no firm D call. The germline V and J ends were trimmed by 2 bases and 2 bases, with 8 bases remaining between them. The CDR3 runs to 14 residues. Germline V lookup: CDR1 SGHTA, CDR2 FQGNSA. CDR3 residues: CASSLNGPTDTQYF. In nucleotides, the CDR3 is TGTGCCAGCAGCTTAAACGGCCCCACAGATACGCAGTATTTT.

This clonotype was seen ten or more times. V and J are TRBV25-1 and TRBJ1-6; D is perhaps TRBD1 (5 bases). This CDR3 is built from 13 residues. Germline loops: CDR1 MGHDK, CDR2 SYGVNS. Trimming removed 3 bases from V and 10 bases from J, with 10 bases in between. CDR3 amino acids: CASSDARDSPLHF. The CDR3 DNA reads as TGTGCCAGCAGTGACGCCAGGGACTCACCCCTCCACTTT.

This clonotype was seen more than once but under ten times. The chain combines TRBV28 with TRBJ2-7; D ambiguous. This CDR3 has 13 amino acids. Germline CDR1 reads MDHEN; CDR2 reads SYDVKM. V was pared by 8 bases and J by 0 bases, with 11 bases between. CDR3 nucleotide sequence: TGTGCCAGCTCCGGGCCGAGCTCCTACGAGCAGTACTTC. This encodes CASSGPSSYEQYF.

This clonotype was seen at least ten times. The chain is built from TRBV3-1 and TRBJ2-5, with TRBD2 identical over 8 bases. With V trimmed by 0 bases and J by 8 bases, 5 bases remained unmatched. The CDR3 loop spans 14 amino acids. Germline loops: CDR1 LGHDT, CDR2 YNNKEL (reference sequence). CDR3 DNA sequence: TGTGCCAGCAGCCAAGATGAGCGGGGGTTAACCCAGTACTTC. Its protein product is CASSQDERGLTQYF.

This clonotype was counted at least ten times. In DNA form, the CDR3 reads TGTGCCAGCCATGGGCGGGGTAAGAACACTGAAGCTTTCTTT. It is translated as CASHGRGKNTEAFF. The chain uses TRBV10-3 and TRBJ1-1, with D unclear. This CDR3 contains 14 residues. V was shortened by 10 bases and J by 1 base, with 16 bases between the two germline ends. Germline CDR1 reads ENHRY; CDR2 reads SYGVKD.

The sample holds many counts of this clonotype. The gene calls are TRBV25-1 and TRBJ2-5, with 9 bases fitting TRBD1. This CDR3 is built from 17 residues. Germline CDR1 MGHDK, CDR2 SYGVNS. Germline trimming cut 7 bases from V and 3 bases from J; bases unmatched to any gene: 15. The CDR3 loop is CASTSNGGTGYKETQYF. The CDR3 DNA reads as TGTGCCAGCACCAGTAACGGAGGGACAGGGTACAAAGAGACCCAGTACTTC. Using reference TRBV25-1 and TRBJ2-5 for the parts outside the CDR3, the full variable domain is EADIYQTPRYLVIGTGKKITLECSQTMGHDKMYWYQQDPGMELHLIHYSYGVNSTEKGDLSSESTVSRIRTEHFPLTLESARPSHTSQYLCASTSNGGTGYKETQYFGPGTRLLVL.

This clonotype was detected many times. The CDR3 nucleotides are TGCAGCGGGATTGACAGGGCTCGATTGGGCTACACCTTC. Its translation: CSGIDRARLGYTF. The chain uses TRBV29-1 and TRBJ1-2; 7 nucleotides align to TRBD1. Germline CDR1 SQVTM, CDR2 ANQGSEA. This CDR3 has 13 residues. V trimming: 7 bases; J trimming: 8 bases; junction bases outside the gene matches: 13.

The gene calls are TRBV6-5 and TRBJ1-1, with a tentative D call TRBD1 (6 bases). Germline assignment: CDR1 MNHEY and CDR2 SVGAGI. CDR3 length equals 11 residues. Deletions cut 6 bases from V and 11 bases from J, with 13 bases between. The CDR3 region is CASSRTGQAFF. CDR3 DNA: TGTGCCAGCAGCCGCACAGGGCAGGCTTTCTTT.

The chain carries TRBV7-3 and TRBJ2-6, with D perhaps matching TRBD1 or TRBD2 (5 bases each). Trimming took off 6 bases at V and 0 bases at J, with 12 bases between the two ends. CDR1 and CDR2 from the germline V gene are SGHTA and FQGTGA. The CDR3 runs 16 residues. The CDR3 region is CASRTGRTSGANVLTF. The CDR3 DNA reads TGTGCCAGCAGAACGGGACGGACCTCTGGGGCCAACGTCCTGACTTTC.

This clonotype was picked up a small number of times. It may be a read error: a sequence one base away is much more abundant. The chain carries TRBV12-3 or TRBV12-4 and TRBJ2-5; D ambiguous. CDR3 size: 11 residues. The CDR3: CDSSRQETQYF. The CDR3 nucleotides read TGTGACAGCAGTCGACAAGAGACCCAGTACTTC.

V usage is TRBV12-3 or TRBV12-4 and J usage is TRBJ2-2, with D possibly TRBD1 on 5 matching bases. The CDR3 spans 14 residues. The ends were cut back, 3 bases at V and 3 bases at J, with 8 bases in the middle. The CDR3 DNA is TGTGCCAGCAGTTTTTTAGGGGACACCGGGGAGCTGTTTTTT. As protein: CASSFLGDTGELFF.

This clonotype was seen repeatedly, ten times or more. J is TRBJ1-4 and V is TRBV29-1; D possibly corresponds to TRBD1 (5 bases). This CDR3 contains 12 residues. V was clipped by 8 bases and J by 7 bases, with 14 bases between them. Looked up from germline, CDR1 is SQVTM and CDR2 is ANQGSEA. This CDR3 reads CSPRGRVEKLFF. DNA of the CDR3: TGCAGCCCAAGGGGCAGGGTTGAAAAACTGTTTTTT.

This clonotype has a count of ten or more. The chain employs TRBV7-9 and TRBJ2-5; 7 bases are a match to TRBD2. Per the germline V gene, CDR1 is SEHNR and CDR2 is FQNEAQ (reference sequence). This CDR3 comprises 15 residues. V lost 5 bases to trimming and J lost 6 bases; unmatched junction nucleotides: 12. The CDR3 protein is CASSPGGSGRKTQYF. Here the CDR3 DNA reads TGTGCCAGCAGCCCAGGAGGTTCCGGGAGGAAGACCCAGTACTTC.

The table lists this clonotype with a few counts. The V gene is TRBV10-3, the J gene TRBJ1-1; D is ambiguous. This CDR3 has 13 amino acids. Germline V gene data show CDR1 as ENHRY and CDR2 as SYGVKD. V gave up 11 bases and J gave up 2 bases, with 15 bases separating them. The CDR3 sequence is CAGSVELNTEAFF. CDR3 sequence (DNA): TGTGCCGGCAGTGTCGAGCTAAACACTGAAGCTTTCTTT.

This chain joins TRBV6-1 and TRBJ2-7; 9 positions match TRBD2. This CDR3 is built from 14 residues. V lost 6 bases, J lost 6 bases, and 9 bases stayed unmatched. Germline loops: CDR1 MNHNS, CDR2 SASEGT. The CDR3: CASRESGLASEQYF. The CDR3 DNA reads TGTGCCAGCAGGGAATCGGGACTAGCAAGCGAGCAGTACTTC.

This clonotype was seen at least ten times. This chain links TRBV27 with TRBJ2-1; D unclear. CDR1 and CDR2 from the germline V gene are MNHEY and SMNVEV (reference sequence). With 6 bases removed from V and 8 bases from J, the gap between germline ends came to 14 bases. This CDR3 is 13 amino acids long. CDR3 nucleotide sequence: TGTGCCAGCAGAATCAGGAGCCGCCATGAGCAGTTCTTC. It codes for CASRIRSRHEQFF.

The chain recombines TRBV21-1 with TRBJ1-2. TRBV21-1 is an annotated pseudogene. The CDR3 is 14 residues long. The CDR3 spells CASSNGPRNYGYTF. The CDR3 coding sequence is TGTGCCAGCAGCAATGGGCCCCGGAACTATGGCTACACCTTC.

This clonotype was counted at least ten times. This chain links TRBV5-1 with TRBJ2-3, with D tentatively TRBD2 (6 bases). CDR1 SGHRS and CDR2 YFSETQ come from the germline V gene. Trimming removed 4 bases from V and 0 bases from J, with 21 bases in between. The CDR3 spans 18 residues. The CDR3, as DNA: TGCGCCAGCAGCCGGGGGAACGTTTGGACGCAAAGCACAGATACGCAGTATTTT. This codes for CASSRGNVWTQSTDTQYF.

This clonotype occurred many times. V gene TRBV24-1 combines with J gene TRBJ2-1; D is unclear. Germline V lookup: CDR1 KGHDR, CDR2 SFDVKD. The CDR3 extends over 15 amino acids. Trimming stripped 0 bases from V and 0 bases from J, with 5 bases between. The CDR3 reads CATSDLLSSYNEQFF. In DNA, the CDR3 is TGTGCCACCAGTGATTTGCTTAGCTCCTACAATGAGCAGTTCTTC.

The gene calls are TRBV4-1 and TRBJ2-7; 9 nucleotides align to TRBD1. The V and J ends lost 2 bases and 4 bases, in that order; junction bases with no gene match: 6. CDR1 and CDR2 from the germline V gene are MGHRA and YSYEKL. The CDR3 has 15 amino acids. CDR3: CASSQTDRGVYEQYF. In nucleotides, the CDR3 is TGCGCCAGCAGCCAAACGGACAGGGGTGTTTACGAGCAGTACTTC.

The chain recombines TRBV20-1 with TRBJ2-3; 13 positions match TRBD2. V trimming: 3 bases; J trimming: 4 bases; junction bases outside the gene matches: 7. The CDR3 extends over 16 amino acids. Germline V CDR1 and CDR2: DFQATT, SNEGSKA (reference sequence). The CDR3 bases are TGCAGTGCTAGTATACTAGCGGGGGGGAGGGCAGATACGCAGTATTTT. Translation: CSASILAGGRADTQYF.

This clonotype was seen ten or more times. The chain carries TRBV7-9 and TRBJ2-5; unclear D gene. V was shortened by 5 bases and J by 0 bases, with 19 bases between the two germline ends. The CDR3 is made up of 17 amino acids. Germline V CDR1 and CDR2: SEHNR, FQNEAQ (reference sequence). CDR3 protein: CASSALRGRTYQETQYF. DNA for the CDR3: TGTGCCAGCAGCGCACTTCGCGGACGGACGTACCAAGAGACCCAGTACTTC. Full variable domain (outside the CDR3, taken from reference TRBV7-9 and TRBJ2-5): DTGVSQNPRHKITKRGQNVTFRCDPISEHNRLYWYRQTLGQGPEFLTYFQNEAQLEKSRLLSDRFSAERPKGSFSTLEIQRTEQGDSAMYLCASSALRGRTYQETQYFGPGTRLLVL.

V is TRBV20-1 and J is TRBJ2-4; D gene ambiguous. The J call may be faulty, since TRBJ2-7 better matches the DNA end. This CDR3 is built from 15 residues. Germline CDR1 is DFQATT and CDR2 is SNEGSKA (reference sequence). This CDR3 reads CSSNFPGGRFNEQYF. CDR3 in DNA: TGCAGTTCAAACTTCCCGGGCGGACGATTTAACGAGCAGTACTTC.

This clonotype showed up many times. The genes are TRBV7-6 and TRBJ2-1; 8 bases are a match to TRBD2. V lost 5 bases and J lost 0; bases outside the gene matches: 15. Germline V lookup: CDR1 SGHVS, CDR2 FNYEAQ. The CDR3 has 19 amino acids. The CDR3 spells CASSPRVGTSGSSYNEQFF. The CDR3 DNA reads TGTGCCAGCAGCCCCAGGGTGGGGACTAGTGGGAGCTCCTACAATGAGCAGTTCTTC.

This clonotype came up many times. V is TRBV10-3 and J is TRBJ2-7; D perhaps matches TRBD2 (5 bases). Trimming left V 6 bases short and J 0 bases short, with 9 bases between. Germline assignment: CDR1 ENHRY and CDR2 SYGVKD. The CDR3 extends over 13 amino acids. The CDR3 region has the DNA TGTGCCATCAGAGCGGACGTCTCCTACGAGCAGTACTTC. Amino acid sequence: CAIRADVSYEQYF.

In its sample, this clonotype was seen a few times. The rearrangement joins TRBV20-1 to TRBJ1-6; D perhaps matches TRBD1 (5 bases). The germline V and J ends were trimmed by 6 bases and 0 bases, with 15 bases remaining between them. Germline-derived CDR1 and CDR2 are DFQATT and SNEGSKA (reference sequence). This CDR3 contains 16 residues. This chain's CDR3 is CSASIRGSSYNSPLHF. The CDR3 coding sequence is TGCAGTGCCTCGATAAGGGGAAGCTCCTATAATTCACCCCTCCACTTT.

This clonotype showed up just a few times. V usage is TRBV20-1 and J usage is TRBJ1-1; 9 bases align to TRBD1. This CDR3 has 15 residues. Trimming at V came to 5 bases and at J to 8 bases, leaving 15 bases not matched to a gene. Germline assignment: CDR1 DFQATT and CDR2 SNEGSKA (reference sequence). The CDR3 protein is CSAVPGQGTEREAFF. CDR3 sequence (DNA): TGCAGTGCTGTCCCGGGACAGGGAACGGAACGGGAAGCTTTCTTT.

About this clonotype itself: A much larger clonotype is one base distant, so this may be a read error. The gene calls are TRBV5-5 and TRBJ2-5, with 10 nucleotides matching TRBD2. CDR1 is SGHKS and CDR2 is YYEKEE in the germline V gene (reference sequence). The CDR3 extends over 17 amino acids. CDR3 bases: TGTGCCAGCAGCTCCCCAGAGCGGGGGGGTTCACAAGAGGCCCAGTACTTC. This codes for CASSSPERGGSQEAQYF.

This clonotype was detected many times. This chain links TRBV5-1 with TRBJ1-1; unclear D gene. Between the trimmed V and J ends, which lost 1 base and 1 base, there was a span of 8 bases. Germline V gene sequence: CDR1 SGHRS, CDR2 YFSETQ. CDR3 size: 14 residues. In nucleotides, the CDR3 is TGCGCCAGCAGCTTGTCCAGCCAGAACACTGAAGCTTTCTTT. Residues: CASSLSSQNTEAFF.